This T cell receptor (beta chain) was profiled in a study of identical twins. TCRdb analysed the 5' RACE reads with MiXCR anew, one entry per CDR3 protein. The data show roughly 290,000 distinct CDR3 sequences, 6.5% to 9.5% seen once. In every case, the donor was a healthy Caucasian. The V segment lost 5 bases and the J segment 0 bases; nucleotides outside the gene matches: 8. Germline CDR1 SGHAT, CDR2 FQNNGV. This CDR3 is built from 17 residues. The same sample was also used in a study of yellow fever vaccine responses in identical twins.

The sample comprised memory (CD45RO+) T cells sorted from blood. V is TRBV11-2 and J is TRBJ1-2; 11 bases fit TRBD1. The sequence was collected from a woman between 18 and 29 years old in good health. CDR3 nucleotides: TGTGCCAGCAGCGGACGGGACAGGGGGATCACTAACTATGGCTACACCTTC. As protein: CASSGRDRGITNYGYTF.